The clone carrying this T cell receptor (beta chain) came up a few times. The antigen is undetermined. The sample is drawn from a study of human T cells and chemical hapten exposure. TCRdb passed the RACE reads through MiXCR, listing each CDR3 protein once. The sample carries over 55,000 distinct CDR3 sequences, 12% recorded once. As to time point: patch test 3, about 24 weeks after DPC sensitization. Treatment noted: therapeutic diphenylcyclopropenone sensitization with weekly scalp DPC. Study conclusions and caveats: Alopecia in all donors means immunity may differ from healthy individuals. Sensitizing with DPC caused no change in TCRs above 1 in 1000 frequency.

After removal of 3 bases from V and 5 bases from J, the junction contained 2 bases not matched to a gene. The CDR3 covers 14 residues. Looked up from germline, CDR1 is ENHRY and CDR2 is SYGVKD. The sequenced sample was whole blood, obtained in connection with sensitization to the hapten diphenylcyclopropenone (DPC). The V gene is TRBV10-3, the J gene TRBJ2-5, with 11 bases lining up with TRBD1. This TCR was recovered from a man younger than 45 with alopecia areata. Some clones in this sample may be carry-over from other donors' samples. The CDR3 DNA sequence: TGTGCCATCAGTGACGGGACAGGGGGGGAGACCCAGTACTTC. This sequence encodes CAISDGTGGETQYF.